The text below deals with one T cell receptor beta chain. The CDR3 totals 13 residues. Germline CDR1 is SGHDN and CDR2 is FVKESK. The J segment lost 10 bases and the V segment lost 4 bases, leaving 7 bases of the junction unmatched. The source of the sample is a study of cytomegalovirus exposure and HLA in healthy donors. PCR involved 60 Vbeta and 13 Jbeta primers. TCRdb's copy holds only in-frame clones and misses some; the assay was immunoSEQ multiplex PCR. The table shows 150,000 or so clones, with around 67% occurring only once. This sequence was found in a man aged 18 to 29 in good health and CMV-seropositive. This chain uses TRBV14 with TRBJ2-1, with 7 bases matching TRBD1. Sequencing was performed on PBMCs. CDR3 amino acids: CASSLLGQEEQFF. Written as DNA, the CDR3 is TGTGCCAGCAGCCTCCTCGGACAGGAGGAGCAGTTCTTC.